The subject of this entry is one TCR beta chain. Its antigen is as yet unknown. It was about 0.3 ug DNA, 25,000 to 35,000 T cell genomes, that went into each replicate PCR of unsorted PBMC. Unsorted PBMC DNA was run through sequencing on ten immunoSEQ deep assay plates. The data were produced by immunoSEQ multiplex PCR, yet TCRdb's version contains in-frame clones alone and is incomplete. The sample consists of fewer than 600,000 clones, roughly 77% of them appearing once. Germline values: CDR1 SGDLS, CDR2 YYNGEE. Trimming left V 3 bases short and J 6 bases short, with 16 bases between. The CDR3 covers 14 residues. This entry belongs to a study of shared clonotypes between healthy human individuals. Study-wide points: It was the few donors that limited the genetic and exposure-history diversity represented. Only blood underwent sampling, and tissue repertoires likely differ.

This TCR was recovered from a middle-aged woman in good health. Some clones in this sample may be carry-over from other donors' samples. The chain uses TRBV9 and TRBJ2-7, with D perhaps being TRBD1 or TRBD2 (5 bases each). Sequenced sample: PBMCs. The CDR3, as DNA: TGTGCCAGCAGCGCGTCCCGAGAGGGGTTCGAGCAGTACTTC. It translates to CASSASREGFEQYF. Full variable domain (rest looked up from reference TRBV9 and TRBJ2-7): DSGVTQTPKHLITATGQRVTLRCSPRSGDLSVYWYQQSLDQGLQFLIQYYNGEERAKGNILERFSAQQFPDLHSELNLSSLELGDSALYFCASSASREGFEQYFGPGTRLTVT.